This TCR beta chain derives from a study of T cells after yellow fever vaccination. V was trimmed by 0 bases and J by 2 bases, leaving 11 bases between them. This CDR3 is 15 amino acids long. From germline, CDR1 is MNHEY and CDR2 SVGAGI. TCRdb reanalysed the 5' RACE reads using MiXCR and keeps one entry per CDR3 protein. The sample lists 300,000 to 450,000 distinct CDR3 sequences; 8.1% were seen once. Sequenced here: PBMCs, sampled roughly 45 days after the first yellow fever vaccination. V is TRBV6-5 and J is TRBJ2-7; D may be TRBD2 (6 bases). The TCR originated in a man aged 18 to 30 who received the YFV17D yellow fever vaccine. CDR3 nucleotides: TGTGCCAGCAGTTACTCGCGGGGTATCGCCTACGAGCAGTACTTC. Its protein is CASSYSRGIAYEQYF.